Shown below are 16 T cell receptor beta chains from a single sample sequenced in a study of STAT5B mutations in CD4+ large granular lymphocyte leukemia. Produced via immunoSEQ multiplex PCR; TCRdb's table is partial and in-frame only. The data contain about 24,000 clones, approximately 75% of them singletons. Specimen: CD4+ T cells from blood buffy coats. These receptors all stem from a human donor in good health.

In DNA, the CDR3 is TGTGCCACCAGCAGAGGCGGGGGGTACCGGGGTACTGAAGCTTTCTTT. Amino acid sequence: CATSRGGGYRGTEAFF. The chain uses TRBV15 and TRBJ1-1; weak D call: TRBD1 (5 bases). CDR1 is LNHNV and CDR2 is YYDKDF in the germline V gene (reference sequence). The CDR3 has 16 residues. V lost 1 base to trimming and J lost 5 bases, with 17 bases between them.

Here the CDR3 reads CASSVDGGPSPLHF. The CDR3 DNA reads TGTGCCAGCAGCGTAGATGGGGGGCCCTCACCCCTCCACTTT. This sequence joins TRBV9 and TRBJ1-6; D is possibly TRBD1 (6 bases). Trimming removed 0 bases from V and 10 bases from J, with 11 bases in between. There are 14 residues in the CDR3. CDR1 SGDLS and CDR2 YYNGEE come from the germline V gene.

The rearrangement links TRBV5-1 to TRBJ2-1; D uncertain. CDR3 size: 13 residues. V was cut by 4 bases and J by 4 bases, with 9 bases left in between. In germline, CDR1 is SGHRS, CDR2 YFSETQ. The CDR3 loop is CASSKLEYNEQFF. CDR3 in DNA: TGCGCCAGCAGCAAACTTGAGTACAATGAGCAGTTCTTC.

The gene calls are TRBV11-3 and TRBJ2-1; maybe TRBD2 (5 bases). Trimming left V 5 bases short and J 6 bases short, with 11 bases between. Germline CDR1 and CDR2: SGHNT and YENEEA. The CDR3 covers 13 residues. The CDR3 DNA reads TGTGCCAGCAGCAGCCGGACTCCCAATGAGCAGTTCTTC. Translated: CASSSRTPNEQFF.

CDR3 loop: CASSYVDRNTEAFF. The CDR3 nucleotides are TGTGCCAGCAGTTACGTTGACAGAAACACTGAAGCTTTCTTT. J is TRBJ1-1 and V is TRBV6-5; D is possibly TRBD1 (5 bases). V was cut by 2 bases and J by 2 bases, with 9 bases left in between. The CDR3 runs 14 residues. Germline-derived CDR1 and CDR2 are MNHEY and SVGAGI.

This clone came up a few times. The V gene is TRBV9, the J gene TRBJ1-6; D ambiguous. V lost 4 bases and J 3 bases, leaving 8 bases between the germline ends. The germline V gene encodes CDR1 SGDLS and CDR2 YYNGEE. This CDR3 comprises 14 residues. CDR3 sequence reads: CASSLQNYNSPLHF. CDR3 DNA sequence: TGTGCCAGCAGCTTGCAGAACTATAATTCACCCCTCCACTTT.

The chain's CDR3 is CASSESGYTEAFF. Written as DNA, the CDR3 is TGTGCCAGCAGTGAATCTGGGTACACTGAAGCTTTCTTT. The genes are TRBV25-1 and TRBJ1-1; D is unresolved. Germline assignment: CDR1 MGHDK and CDR2 SYGVNS. This CDR3 has 13 residues. V was clipped by 1 base and J by 3 bases, with 6 bases between them.

This clone came up a few times. J is TRBJ1-1 and V is TRBV7-9; TRBD1 is a possible D gene (5 bases). Trimming took 2 bases from V and 6 from J, leaving 13 bases between them. The CDR3 sequence is 14 residues long. Germline CDR1 reads SEHNR; CDR2 reads FQNEAQ (reference sequence). CDR3 region: CASSLLSGFPEAFF. CDR3 coding DNA: TGTGCCAGCAGCTTATTGTCAGGGTTCCCTGAAGCTTTCTTT. The variable domain in full, completed from reference TRBV7-9 and TRBJ1-1, reads DTGVSQNPRHKITKRGQNVTFRCDPISEHNRLYWYRQTLGQGPEFLTYFQNEAQLEKSRLLSDRFSAERPKGSFSTLEIQRTEQGDSAMYLCASSLLSGFPEAFFGQGTRLTVV.

The chain is built from TRBV10-3 and TRBJ2-5; D gene ambiguous. V gave up 3 bases and J gave up 4 bases, with 9 bases separating them. Germline values: CDR1 ENHRY, CDR2 SYGVKD. The CDR3 covers 13 residues. This CDR3 is CAISDWVGETQYF. In DNA, the CDR3 is TGTGCCATCAGTGACTGGGTGGGAGAGACCCAGTACTTC.

The chain couples TRBV19 to TRBJ2-2; the match to TRBD1 covers 7 bases. Germline trimming cut 7 bases from V and 6 bases from J; bases unmatched to any gene: 8. Germline CDR1 and CDR2: LNHDA and SQIVND (reference sequence). CDR3 size: 14 residues. CDR3 amino acids: CASKPDRRPGELFF. For the CDR3, the DNA is TGTGCCAGTAAACCGGACAGGAGGCCCGGGGAGCTGTTTTTT.

This clone was counted between two and nine times. The chain combines TRBV19 with TRBJ1-2; the D is unclear. The CDR3 length is 15 residues. Looked up from germline, CDR1 is LNHDA and CDR2 is SQIVND (reference sequence). The ends were cut back, 8 bases at V and 3 bases at J, with 19 bases in the middle. CDR3 nucleotides: TGTGCCAGTCGGTCAAGGCCAGTCCAAGACTATGGCTACACCTTC. Translating it yields CASRSRPVQDYGYTF. The full variable domain, its missing parts supplied by reference TRBV19 and TRBJ1-2, is DGGITQSPKYLFRKEGQNVTLSCEQNLNHDAMYWYRQDPGQGLRLIYYSQIVNDFQKGDIAEGYSVSREKKESFPLTVTSAQKNPTAFYLCASRSRPVQDYGYTFGSGTRLTVV.

The chain uses TRBV11-2 and TRBJ2-7; 7 bases are shared with TRBD2. This CDR3 is built from 16 residues. J gave up 4 bases and V 3 bases, and 12 bases lay outside the gene matches. CDR1 is SGHAT and CDR2 is FQNNGV in the germline V gene. Written as DNA, the CDR3 is TGTGCCAGCAGCTTCCAAGCTTTGGGGGGAGGGTACGAGCAGTACTTC. Its protein is CASSFQALGGGYEQYF.

There are a few counts of this clone. The junction departs from the called germline gene at one end, perhaps through a read error. The gene calls are TRBV7-9 and TRBJ1-1; 8 positions match TRBD1. The germline CDR1 and CDR2 sequences are SEHNR and FQNEAQ (reference sequence). This CDR3 contains 13 residues. This chain's CDR3 is CASSPGTGRGGVF. The CDR3 bases are TGTGCCAGCAGCCCCGGGACAGGCCGCGGGGGGGTCTTT.

The rearrangement uses TRBV2 and TRBJ1-6; D not certain. Germline values: CDR1 SNHLY, CDR2 FYNNEI. CDR3 length equals 13 residues. Trimming removed 8 bases at V and 1 base at J, with 6 bases between. The CDR3 sequence: CASDGSYNSPLHF. DNA for the CDR3: TGTGCCAGCGATGGTTCCTATAATTCACCCCTCCACTTT.

V and J are TRBV9 and TRBJ1-5; no clear D. V was trimmed by 0 bases and J by 0 bases, leaving 7 bases between them. The CDR3 spans 15 residues. Germline V gives CDR1 SGDLS, CDR2 YYNGEE. Here the CDR3 DNA reads TGTGCCAGCAGCGTAGGGCAGAATAGCAATCAGCCCCAGCATTTT. Protein: CASSVGQNSNQPQHF. Complete variable domain (other parts from reference TRBV9 and TRBJ1-5): DSGVTQTPKHLITATGQRVTLRCSPRSGDLSVYWYQQSLDQGLQFLIQYYNGEERAKGNILERFSAQQFPDLHSELNLSSLELGDSALYFCASSVGQNSNQPQHFGDGTRLSIL.

Only a few counts were recorded for this clone. The chain links TRBV6-1 to TRBJ1-5; D is uncertain. CDR1 is MNHNS and CDR2 is SASEGT in the germline V gene. This CDR3 comprises 14 residues. The V and J ends lost 2 bases and 4 bases respectively, with 9 bases between them. The CDR3 DNA follows: TGTGCCAGCAGTGAACTGGGTTTGAATCAGCCCCAGCATTTT. It codes for CASSELGLNQPQHF.